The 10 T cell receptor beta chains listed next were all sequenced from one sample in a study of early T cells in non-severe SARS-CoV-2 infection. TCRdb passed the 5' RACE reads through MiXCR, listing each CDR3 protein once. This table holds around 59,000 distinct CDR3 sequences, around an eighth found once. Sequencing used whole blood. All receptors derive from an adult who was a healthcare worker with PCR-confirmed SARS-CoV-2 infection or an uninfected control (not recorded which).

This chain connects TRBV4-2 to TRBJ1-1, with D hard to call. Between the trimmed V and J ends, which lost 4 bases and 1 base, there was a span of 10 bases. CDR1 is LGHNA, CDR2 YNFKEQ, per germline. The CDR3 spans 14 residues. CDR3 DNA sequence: TGTGCCAGCAGCCCCCGACCGCGGAACACTGAAGCTTTCTTT. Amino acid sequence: CASSPRPRNTEAFF.

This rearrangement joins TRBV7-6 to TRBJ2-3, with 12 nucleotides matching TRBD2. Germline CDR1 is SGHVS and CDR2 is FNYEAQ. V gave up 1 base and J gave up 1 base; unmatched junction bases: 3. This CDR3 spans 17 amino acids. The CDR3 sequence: CASSLGGLAGRTDTQYF. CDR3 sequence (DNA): TGTGCCAGCAGCTTAGGTGGACTAGCGGGACGCACAGATACGCAGTATTTT.

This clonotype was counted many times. The CDR3 protein is CSAQTVNYGYTF. As DNA, the CDR3 is TGCAGTGCTCAGACAGTCAACTATGGCTACACCTTC. The chain employs TRBV20-1 and TRBJ1-2; weak D call: TRBD1 (5 bases). Germline CDR1 is DFQATT and CDR2 is SNEGSKA (reference sequence). The CDR3 is 12 amino acids. The germline V and J ends were trimmed by 5 bases and 2 bases, with 9 bases remaining between them.

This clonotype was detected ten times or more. For the CDR3, the DNA is TGTGCCAGCAGCTTAGCGGGGCAGCCCCAGCATTTT. Amino acid sequence: CASSLAGQPQHF. The gene calls are TRBV7-2 and TRBJ1-5; no reliable D call. V shed 0 bases and J shed 7 bases, with 4 bases lying between them. The CDR3 consists of 12 residues. The germline V gene has CDR1 SGHTA and CDR2 FQGNSA.

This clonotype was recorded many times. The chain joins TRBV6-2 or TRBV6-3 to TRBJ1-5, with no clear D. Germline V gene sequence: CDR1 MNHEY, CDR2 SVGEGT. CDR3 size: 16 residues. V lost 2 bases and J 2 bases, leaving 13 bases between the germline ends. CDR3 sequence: CASSYISSEGNQPQHF. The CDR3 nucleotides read TGTGCCAGCAGTTACATATCCAGCGAGGGCAATCAGCCCCAGCATTTT.

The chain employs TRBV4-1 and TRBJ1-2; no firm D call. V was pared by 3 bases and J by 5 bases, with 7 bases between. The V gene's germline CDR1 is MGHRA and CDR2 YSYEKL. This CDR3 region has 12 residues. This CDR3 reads CASSQDTYGYTF. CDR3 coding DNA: TGCGCCAGCAGCCAGGATACTTATGGCTACACCTTC.

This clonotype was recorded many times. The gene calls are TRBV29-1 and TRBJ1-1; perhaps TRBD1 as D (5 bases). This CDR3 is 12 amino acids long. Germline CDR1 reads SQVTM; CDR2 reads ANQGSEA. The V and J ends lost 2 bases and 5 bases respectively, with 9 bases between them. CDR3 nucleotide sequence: TGCAGCGTTGAACAGGGTGGGACTGAAGCTTTCTTT. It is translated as CSVEQGGTEAFF.

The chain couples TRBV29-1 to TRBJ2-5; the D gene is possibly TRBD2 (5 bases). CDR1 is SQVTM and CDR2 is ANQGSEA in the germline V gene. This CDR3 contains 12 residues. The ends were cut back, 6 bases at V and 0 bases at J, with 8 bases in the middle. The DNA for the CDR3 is TGCAGCGTCCCGGACTACCAAGAGACCCAGTACTTC. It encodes CSVPDYQETQYF. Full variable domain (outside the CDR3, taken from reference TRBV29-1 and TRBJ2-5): SAVISQKPSRDICQRGTSLTIQCQVDSQVTMMFWYRQQPGQSLTLIATANQGSEATYESGFVIDKFPISRPNLTFSTLTVSNMSPEDSSIYLCSVPDYQETQYFGPGTRLLVL.

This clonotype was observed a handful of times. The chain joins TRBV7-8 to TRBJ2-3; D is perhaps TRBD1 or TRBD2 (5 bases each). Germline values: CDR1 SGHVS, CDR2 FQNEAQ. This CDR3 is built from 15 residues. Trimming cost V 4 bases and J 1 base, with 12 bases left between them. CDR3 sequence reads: CASSSTGTRTDTQYF. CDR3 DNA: TGTGCCAGCAGCTCTACCGGGACCCGCACAGATACGCAGTATTTT.

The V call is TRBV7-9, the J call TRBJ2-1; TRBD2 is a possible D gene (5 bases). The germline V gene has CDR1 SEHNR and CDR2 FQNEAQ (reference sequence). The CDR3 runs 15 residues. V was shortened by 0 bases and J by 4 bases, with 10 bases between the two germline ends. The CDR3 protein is CASSLASGKYNEQFF. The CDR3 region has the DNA TGTGCCAGCAGCTTAGCAAGCGGAAAGTACAATGAGCAGTTCTTC.